This TCR beta chain was captured by sequencing in a study of cytomegalovirus exposure and HLA in healthy donors. Overall study findings and caveats: Associated with HLA alleles at 0.05 false discovery rate in a later analysis were 16,951 TCR beta sequences. In a later analysis, DRB1 alleles had the most associated TCRs; HLA-C alleles the fewest.

Vbeta (60) and Jbeta (13) primers were used in the PCR. Here immunoSEQ multiplex PCR was the method, and the copy in TCRdb shows in-frame clones only, minus some. In the table there are about 140,000 clones, 70% to 80% of which are singletons. Trimming shortened V by 3 bases and J by 1 base, and 12 bases separated the two germline ends. The CDR3 runs 15 residues. CDR1 MNHEY and CDR2 SMNVEV come from the germline V gene (reference sequence). As concerns this clone: Its antigen is unknown.

The sample was PBMCs. The clonotype originates from a female donor in good health and CMV-seronegative. The V gene is TRBV27, the J gene TRBJ1-1, with D maybe TRBD1 (6 bases). The CDR3 coding sequence is TGTGCCAGCAGTTTTAGTTGGACAGCGAACACTGAAGCTTTCTTT. Protein sequence: CASSFSWTANTEAFF.